The clone carrying this T cell receptor (beta chain) showed up many times. This sample was taken from a study of early T cells in non-severe SARS-CoV-2 infection. This CDR3 is built from 18 residues. The germline V gene encodes CDR1 SEHNR and CDR2 FQNEAQ (reference sequence). V was clipped by 0 bases and J by 0 bases, with 17 bases between them. Unique molecular identifiers (one per individual cDNA molecule) were attached. TCRdb reanalysed the 5' RACE reads using MiXCR and keeps one entry per CDR3 protein. The sample lists around 64,000 distinct CDR3 sequences; around 12% were seen once. The source of this sequence is an adult who was a healthcare worker with PCR-confirmed SARS-CoV-2 infection or an uninfected control (not recorded which). The rearrangement joins TRBV7-9 to TRBJ1-1; D not certain. Sequences were derived from whole blood, sampled at baseline. CDR3 coding DNA: TGTGCCAGCAGCTTAGCGCTAGGAGCAGGCTCCATGAACACTGAAGCTTTCTTT. It codes for CASSLALGAGSMNTEAFF.